This passage covers 24 T cell receptor beta chains from one sample sequenced in a study of cytomegalovirus exposure and HLA in healthy donors. PCR employed 60 Vbeta and 13 Jbeta primers. The method was immunoSEQ multiplex PCR; TCRdb's version includes in-frame clones alone and lacks a portion of them. This sample has 140,000 or so clones, with around 10% found just once. Sequenced input: PBMCs. The receptors here all came from a male donor in good health and CMV-seronegative.

The chain uses TRBV5-1 and TRBJ2-1; the D gene is possibly TRBD2 (6 bases). Germline V lookup: CDR1 SGHRS, CDR2 YFSETQ. The CDR3 is 16 residues long. Trimming shortened V by 3 bases and J by 5 bases, and 18 bases separated the two germline ends. CDR3 loop: CASSYSGLALHNEQFF. The CDR3 DNA sequence: TGCGCCAGCAGCTATTCGGGACTCGCCCTTCACAATGAGCAGTTCTTC.

The chain carries TRBV4-3 and TRBJ2-6; D unclear. The length of the CDR3 is 16 residues. CDR1 is LGHNA and CDR2 is YSLEER in the germline V gene. Deletions cut 1 base from V and 0 bases from J, with 7 bases between. CDR3 region: CASSQGSSSGANVLTF. The CDR3 DNA sequence: TGCGCCAGCAGCCAAGGCTCTAGCTCTGGGGCCAACGTCCTGACTTTC.

The chain uses TRBV28 and TRBJ1-2, with a possible D match to TRBD1 (6 bases). This CDR3 is built from 15 residues. The V gene lost 2 bases and the J gene lost 5 bases, with 15 bases spanning the gap. Per the germline V gene, CDR1 is MDHEN and CDR2 is SYDVKM. Here the CDR3 DNA reads TGTGCCAGCAGTTTAGCAGGGGCAGGGTGGTATGGCTACACCTTC. It specifies CASSLAGAGWYGYTF.

This clone occurred a few times. The chain uses TRBV10-1 and TRBJ2-7; D might be TRBD1 (6 bases). This CDR3 contains 15 residues. CDR1 WNHNN and CDR2 SYGVQD come from the germline V gene (reference sequence). The V and J ends lost 0 bases and 3 bases respectively, with 12 bases between them. CDR3 protein: CASSESRDTFYEQYF. The CDR3 DNA sequence: TGCGCCAGCAGTGAGTCAAGGGACACCTTCTACGAGCAGTACTTC.

This clone appeared a few times. The V and J genes are TRBV28 and TRBJ1-2; D perhaps matches TRBD1 (5 bases). The CDR3 runs 16 residues. CDR1 and CDR2 (germline): MDHEN, SYDVKM. Trimming stripped 3 bases from V and 7 bases from J, with 21 bases between. This CDR3 reads CASSFFRVGDLGGYTF. CDR3 nucleotide sequence: TGTGCCAGCAGTTTCTTTCGGGTCGGGGACTTAGGTGGCTACACCTTC.

This clone was counted only a few times. The rearrangement uses TRBV14 and TRBJ2-3, with TRBD2 matching over 11 bases. CDR1 and CDR2 from the germline V gene are SGHDN and FVKESK. V lost 4 bases, J lost 6 bases, and 9 bases stayed unmatched. The CDR3 sequence is 16 residues long. DNA for the CDR3: TGTGCCAGCAGCCCCCTTAGCGGGGGGGCCGTTGATACGCAGTATTTT. It is translated as CASSPLSGGAVDTQYF.

The gene calls are TRBV19 and TRBJ1-4; unclear D gene. V gave up 2 bases and J gave up 8 bases, with 12 bases separating them. There are 14 residues in the CDR3. Germline values: CDR1 LNHDA, CDR2 SQIVND (reference sequence). The CDR3 nucleotides read TGTGCCAGTAGTATATGGGGAGGTGGCGAAAAACTGTTTTTT. Its translation: CASSIWGGGEKLFF. The variable domain in full, completed from reference TRBV19 and TRBJ1-4, reads DGGITQSPKYLFRKEGQNVTLSCEQNLNHDAMYWYRQDPGQGLRLIYYSQIVNDFQKGDIAEGYSVSREKKESFPLTVTSAQKNPTAFYLCASSIWGGGEKLFFGSGTQLSVL.

This clone was counted only a few times. The chain couples TRBV6-1 to TRBJ1-2; possible D gene TRBD1, 5 bases. The germline V gene has CDR1 MNHNS and CDR2 SASEGT. CDR3 length equals 13 residues. V dropped 6 bases and J dropped 2 bases, with 10 bases sitting between them. The CDR3 sequence: CASRLTENYGYTF. The DNA of the CDR3 is TGTGCCAGCAGACTGACAGAAAACTATGGCTACACCTTC.

The chain combines TRBV5-6 with TRBJ2-7; D call uncertain. The CDR3 is 15 residues long. V dropped 4 bases and J dropped 0 bases, with 14 bases sitting between them. Germline values: CDR1 SGHDT, CDR2 YYEEEE. CDR3 region: CASSLHPQISYEQYF. CDR3 bases: TGTGCCAGCAGCCTCCACCCACAGATCTCCTACGAGCAGTACTTC.

The chain recombines TRBV4-1 with TRBJ2-1, with 13 bases identical to TRBD2. This CDR3 spans 15 amino acids. The J segment lost 6 bases and the V segment lost 4 bases, leaving 3 bases of the junction unmatched. CDR1 and CDR2 (germline): MGHRA, YSYEKL. CDR3 amino acids: CASSRGLAGVNEQFF. In DNA, the CDR3 is TGCGCCAGCAGCCGCGGACTAGCGGGAGTCAATGAGCAGTTCTTC.

This clone was seen a few times. The rearrangement links TRBV11-1 to TRBJ2-6, with unresolved D. Germline V lookup: CDR1 SGHAT, CDR2 FQDESV (reference sequence). Trimming left V 4 bases short and J 0 bases short, with 16 bases between. There are 18 residues in the CDR3. CDR3 amino acids: CASSSPRHSPSGANVLTF. CDR3 in DNA: TGTGCCAGCAGCTCGCCGAGACACTCCCCCTCTGGGGCCAACGTCCTGACTTTC.

The chain joins TRBV5-6 to TRBJ1-5; 8 bases match TRBD1. J lost 0 bases, V lost 7 bases, and 9 bases had no gene match. Germline V CDR1 and CDR2: SGHDT, YYEEEE. This CDR3 has 16 residues. CDR3 protein: CASRTGGPYSNQPQHF. The CDR3 DNA is TGTGCCAGCCGAACAGGGGGACCCTATAGCAATCAGCCCCAGCATTTT.

This clone was seen more than once but under ten times. The J gene is TRBJ1-5, the V gene TRBV9; D not certain. The CDR3 runs to 15 residues. The germline V gene encodes CDR1 SGDLS and CDR2 YYNGEE. V was cut by 4 bases and J by 5 bases, with 16 bases left in between. The CDR3 here is CASSSAGGPHQPQHF. The CDR3 DNA sequence: TGTGCCAGCAGCTCAGCGGGCGGACCCCATCAGCCCCAGCATTTT.

V gene TRBV5-6 combines with J gene TRBJ2-6; 14 bases line up with TRBD2. The CDR3 has 19 amino acids. CDR1 and CDR2 (germline): SGHDT, YYEEEE. V gave up 2 bases and J gave up 0 bases; unmatched junction bases: 4. The CDR3 sequence is CASSFRTSGRNSGANVLTF. In nucleotides, the CDR3 is TGTGCCAGCAGCTTCCGGACTAGCGGGAGGAACTCTGGGGCCAACGTCCTGACTTTC.

This chain connects TRBV28 to TRBJ1-2, with unresolved D. Germline CDR1 and CDR2: MDHEN and SYDVKM. Trimming stripped 6 bases from V and 2 bases from J, with 16 bases between. The CDR3 totals 15 residues. The CDR3 reads CASSNQDGLNYGYTF. In nucleotides, the CDR3 is TGTGCCAGCAGCAATCAGGACGGACTAAACTATGGCTACACCTTC.

Only a few counts were recorded for this clone. The chain carries TRBV29-1 and TRBJ2-3; maybe TRBD2 (5 bases). Deletions cut 6 bases from V and 1 base from J, with 14 bases between. Germline loops: CDR1 SQVTM, CDR2 ANQGSEA. This CDR3 has 14 amino acids. CDR3 sequence: CSVPAVPRTDTQYF. CDR3 bases: TGCAGCGTCCCAGCGGTACCCCGCACAGATACGCAGTATTTT.

A few counts support this clone. The chain couples TRBV5-1 to TRBJ1-2, with D perhaps matching TRBD1 (5 bases). CDR1 is SGHRS, CDR2 YFSETQ, per germline. The length of the CDR3 is 16 residues. V lost 5 bases, J lost 8 bases, and 25 bases lay in between. The CDR3 coding sequence is TGCGCCAGCAGTCACTTATTGGGGGGACTGCCGAAAGGCTACACCTTC. It yields the protein CASSHLLGGLPKGYTF.

The chain uses TRBV6-1 and TRBJ1-1, with 9 bases aligning to TRBD1. The CDR3 loop spans 14 amino acids. V lost 9 bases and J lost 1; bases outside the gene matches: 6. CDR1 is MNHNS and CDR2 is SASEGT in the germline V gene. The CDR3 spells CASWWGQGNTEAFF. For the CDR3, the DNA is TGTGCCAGTTGGTGGGGACAGGGGAACACTGAAGCTTTCTTT.

The chain carries TRBV19 and TRBJ1-5; 10 bases are a match to TRBD1. After removal of 5 bases from V and 2 bases from J, the junction contained 0 bases not matched to a gene. The CDR3 has 14 residues. Germline values: CDR1 LNHDA, CDR2 SQIVND (reference sequence). CDR3 protein: CASSGQGGNQPQHF. CDR3 coding DNA: TGTGCCAGTAGTGGACAGGGGGGCAATCAGCCCCAGCATTTT.

This chain links TRBV5-1 with TRBJ2-7; TRBD1 matches 8 bases. The germline V gene encodes CDR1 SGHRS and CDR2 YFSETQ. The J segment lost 5 bases and the V segment lost 4 bases, leaving 8 bases of the junction unmatched. The CDR3 is 14 residues long. CDR3 region: CASSRIQGDNEQYF. In DNA form, the CDR3 reads TGCGCCAGCAGCCGAATACAGGGGGACAACGAGCAGTACTTC. Drawing the rest from reference TRBV5-1 and TRBJ2-7, the complete variable domain is KAGVTQTPRYLIKTRGQQVTLSCSPISGHRSVSWYQQTPGQGLQFLFEYFSETQRNKGNFPGRFSGRQFSNSRSEMNVSTLELGDSALYLCASSRIQGDNEQYFGPGTRLTVT.

In this sample, this clone turned up a few times. The CDR3 here is CASSPSGTGGAYEQYF. DNA for the CDR3: TGCGCCAGCAGCCCTTCCGGGACAGGGGGCGCGTACGAGCAGTACTTC. The chain joins TRBV4-1 to TRBJ2-7, with 12 bases fitting TRBD1. Germline CDR1 is MGHRA and CDR2 is YSYEKL. The junction had 8 bases not matched to a gene; V was cut back by 4 bases and J by 4 bases. This CDR3 has 16 amino acids.

The sample holds a few counts of this clone. This chain connects TRBV4-1 to TRBJ2-3; TRBD2 aligns across 14 bases. CDR3 length equals 16 residues. J gave up 6 bases and V 3 bases, and 5 bases lay outside the gene matches. Germline CDR1 and CDR2: MGHRA and YSYEKL. Here the CDR3 DNA reads TGCGCCAGCAGCCATGCGACTAGCGGGGGGGCGGATACGCAGTATTTT. Encoded protein: CASSHATSGGADTQYF.

This clone was seen a few times. V is TRBV5-6 and J is TRBJ2-7, with D possibly TRBD1 on 6 matching bases. The germline CDR1 and CDR2 sequences are SGHDT and YYEEEE. There are 13 residues in the CDR3. Deletions cut 3 bases from V and 0 bases from J, with 7 bases between. In nucleotides, the CDR3 is TGTGCCAGCAGCTGGGACACCTCCTACGAGCAGTACTTC. Its protein is CASSWDTSYEQYF.

The chain's CDR3 is CASSSLEGKGAFF. The CDR3 coding sequence is TGTGCCAGCAGCTCTCTAGAGGGTAAGGGAGCTTTCTTT. The rearrangement joins TRBV7-2 to TRBJ1-1, with D unclear. V was cut by 4 bases and J by 10 bases, with 16 bases left in between. The germline V gene has CDR1 SGHTA and CDR2 FQGNSA. The CDR3 has 13 amino acids.